A selection of T cell receptor beta chains follows, all from one sample in a study of OX40 agonist ivuxolimab in advanced cancers. This table comes from immunoSEQ multiplex PCR, and its TCRdb copy is limited to in-frame clones, with some not included. Altogether approximately 71,000 clones are present, about 82% being singletons, with the ten largest covering roughly a tenth. The sample in question was CD4+ or CD8+ T cells sorted from blood, obtained in a trial of the OX40 agonist ivuxolimab. These receptors were collected from an adult with an advanced solid tumor such as melanoma, head and neck, liver or kidney cancer. The CDR3 runs from the conserved cysteine through the conserved F or W. A D gene is named only where the DNA matches it firmly. Size is omitted from some rows. Given values are once, few, many or a class for expanded clones.

CDR3 DNA	CDR3 protein	J gene	D gene	V gene	clone size
TGTGCCAGCAGTTTACACCTAGCGGGAGGTCTCAATGAGCAGTTCTTC	CASSLHLAGGLNEQFF	TRBJ2-1	TRBD2	TRBV27	NA
TGTGCCAGCAGCTCCTCCGGGACAGGGGGCACCTACAATGAGCAGTTCTTC	CASSSSGTGGTYNEQFF	TRBJ2-1	TRBD1	TRBV11-2	once
TGTGCCAGCAGTTGGACTAGCGGGGCAGCCAATGAGCAGTTCTTC	CASSWTSGAANEQFF	TRBJ2-1	TRBD2	TRBV27	NA
TGTGCCTGGAGTCCTACGGGACAGGTCTACAATGAGCAGTTCTTC	CAWSPTGQVYNEQFF	TRBJ2-1	TRBD1	TRBV30	NA
TGCGCCAGCAGCTTGGGCGGAGGGGGCCTAAGTGGAAACACCATATATTTT	CASSLGGGGLSGNTIYF	TRBJ1-3	TRBD1	TRBV5-1	NA
TGTGCCACCAACCTCTTCGGGACAGGGACAGATACGCAGTATTTT	CATNLFGTGTDTQYF	TRBJ2-3	TRBD1	TRBV15	NA
TGTGCCAGCTCACTCGGGACAGGTGTTTCACCCCTCCACTTT	CASSLGTGVSPLHF	TRBJ1-6	TRBD1	TRBV18	few
TGTGCCTGGAGGGCACAAACCTCCCCCCTCTATGGCTACACCTTC	CAWRAQTSPLYGYTF	TRBJ1-2	NA	TRBV30	NA
TGTGCCAGCAGCTTGTACGGCGGCTTGGGGCAAGAGACCCAGTACTTC	CASSLYGGLGQETQYF	TRBJ2-5	NA	TRBV5-5	NA
TGCGCCAGCAGTGAACAGGCGAACTATGGCTACACCTTC	CASSEQANYGYTF	TRBJ1-2	NA	TRBV10-2	NA
TGCAGCGTTGAAGATATCCTATCCACAGATACGCAGTATTTT	CSVEDILSTDTQYF	TRBJ2-3	NA	TRBV29-1	NA
TGTGCCAGCAGCTGGGACAGGGAGGGAACTGAAGCTTTCTTT	CASSWDREGTEAFF	TRBJ1-1	TRBD1	TRBV5-5	NA
TGCGCCAGCAGCTTGGGACGATCCGCTGAGCAGTTCTTC	CASSLGRSAEQFF	TRBJ2-1	NA	TRBV5-1	NA
TGTGCCAGCAGGATTCAAGCGACAGAGAACACTGAAGCTTTCTTT	CASRIQATENTEAFF	TRBJ1-1	NA	TRBV2	NA
TGTGCCAGCAAAAGGGGAGCGGGGGAAAGGGCCGGGGAGCTGTTTTTT	CASKRGAGERAGELFF	TRBJ2-2	TRBD2	TRBV27	NA
TGTGCCAGCAGCTCCTTTATTACAGGGGACGGCTACACCTTC	CASSSFITGDGYTF	TRBJ1-2	TRBD1	TRBV5-8	NA
TGTGCCAGTATCTGGGATTATGGCTACACCTTC	CASIWDYGYTF	TRBJ1-2	NA	TRBV19	NA
TGTGCCAGCAGTTTAGGCACGGGACAGGGCGGGTCTGGGGCCAACGTCCTGACTTTC	CASSLGTGQGGSGANVLTF	TRBJ2-6	TRBD1	TRBV27	once
TGCGCCAGCAGCCTTGGGACAGCTAGCAATCAGCCCCAGCATTTT	CASSLGTASNQPQHF	TRBJ1-5	TRBD1	TRBV4-1	NA
TGCGCCAGCGGGGACCTAGCGGGAGAAACAGATACGCAGTATTTT	CASGDLAGETDTQYF	TRBJ2-3	TRBD2	TRBV5-1	NA
TGTGCCAGCAGTACGACTAGCGGGAGGGCAGAAGAGACCCAGTACTTC	CASSTTSGRAEETQYF	TRBJ2-5	TRBD2	TRBV27	NA
TGTGCCACCAGCACCTGGGGGGCCCGGGAGACCCAGTACTTC	CATSTWGARETQYF	TRBJ2-5	NA	TRBV15	NA
TGTGCCAGCAGTTACCGCCGGAGCAGTTACGAGCAGTACTTC	CASSYRRSSYEQYF	TRBJ2-7	NA	TRBV6-6	few
TGCGCCAGCAGCCTTGGACGAGTCTACGAGCAGTACTTC	CASSLGRVYEQYF	TRBJ2-7	NA	TRBV4-3	NA
TGTGCCGGGCGGGGGTCCCTCACAGATACGCAGTATTTT	CAGRGSLTDTQYF	TRBJ2-3	TRBD2	TRBV30	NA
TGTGCCAGCAGTGAGCCCCACGGATCCTACGAGCAGTACTTC	CASSEPHGSYEQYF	TRBJ2-7	NA	TRBV6-1	NA
TGTGCCAGCAGCTTAGAGAGGGACGAGACCCAGTACTTC	CASSLERDETQYF	TRBJ2-5	NA	TRBV11-2	NA
TGCGCCAGGCTAGCGGGAGATACGGGGTTACGGGAGCAGTACTTC	CARLAGDTGLREQYF	TRBJ2-7	TRBD2	TRBV23-1	NA
TGTGCCAGCAGTTTCCCCGCTTCCGGGACTAGCGGGACTTACAATGAGCAGTTCTTC	CASSFPASGTSGTYNEQFF	TRBJ2-1	TRBD2	TRBV28	NA
TGTGCCTGGAGGTCGCAGGGGGGCACAGATACGCAGTATTTT	CAWRSQGGTDTQYF	TRBJ2-3	TRBD1	TRBV30	few
TGTGCCAGCAGCAGAGACCAGGAATCACCCCTCCACTTT	CASSRDQESPLHF	TRBJ1-6	NA	TRBV13	NA
TGTGCCAGCAGTACTAGCGGGAACTCCTACGAGCAGTACTTC	CASSTSGNSYEQYF	TRBJ2-7	TRBD2	TRBV6-6	NA
TGTGCCAGCAGCCACCATAGATTCACAGGGTTGGGGGAGACCCAGTACTTC	CASSHHRFTGLGETQYF	TRBJ2-5	NA	TRBV14	NA
TGTGCCAGCAGTGACACAGATAGCTCCTACAATGAGCAGTTCTTC	CASSDTDSSYNEQFF	TRBJ2-1	NA	TRBV6-4	NA
TGCGCCAGCAGCACCGGGACTAGTTTCCACGAGCAGTACTTC	CASSTGTSFHEQYF	TRBJ2-7	TRBD2	TRBV5-1	NA
TGTGCCAGCACCTCTAGCGGGGCCAAAGAGACCCAGTACTTC	CASTSSGAKETQYF	TRBJ2-5	TRBD2	TRBV6-5	once
TGTGCCAGCAGTTCCGGACTAGCTTCGGCCGGGGAGCTGTTTTTT	CASSSGLASAGELFF	TRBJ2-2	TRBD2	TRBV6-5	NA
TGTGCCAGCAGCCCTTGGGGGACCTCCTATAATTCACCCCTCCACTTT	CASSPWGTSYNSPLHF	TRBJ1-6	NA	TRBV5-4	NA
TGTGCCAGCAGCTTGTCCCAACTTCTAAGCACAGATACGCAGTATTTT	CASSLSQLLSTDTQYF	TRBJ2-3	NA	TRBV5-6	NA
TGCGCCAGCAGCCTCCTGGGGTTAGTCACAGATACGCAGTATTTT	CASSLLGLVTDTQYF	TRBJ2-3	NA	TRBV4-1	NA
TGCGCCAGTCATCGGGGGGAGGGCTCTGAAAAACTGTTTTTT	CASHRGEGSEKLFF	TRBJ1-4	NA	TRBV5-1	NA
TGTGCCAGTAGCCGGGGCCCTACCTGGCCCTACGAGCAGTACTTC	CASSRGPTWPYEQYF	TRBJ2-7	NA	TRBV19	NA
TGTGCCACCAGCAGAGACAGGGAGGCTGACATTCAGTACTTC	CATSRDREADIQYF	TRBJ2-4	NA	TRBV15	NA
TGCGCCAGCAGCCTCGACAGGCGCGCTGAAGCTTTCTTT	CASSLDRRAEAFF	TRBJ1-1	NA	TRBV5-1	few
TGCGCCAGCAGTGAGTCGATCGGGATCTCTGGAAACACCATATATTTT	CASSESIGISGNTIYF	TRBJ1-3	NA	TRBV10-2	few
TGCGCCAGCAGCTTGGCACAGGGATACTATGAGCAGTTCTTC	CASSLAQGYYEQFF	TRBJ2-1	NA	TRBV5-1	NA
TGTGCCAGCAGTTTTCTGGGAGAGACCCAGTACTTC	CASSFLGETQYF	TRBJ2-5	NA	TRBV6-1	NA
TGTGCCAGCAGTTCGCCTTCAATGGGTACGCAGTATTTT	CASSSPSMGTQYF	TRBJ2-3	NA	TRBV6-5	NA
TGTGCCAGCAGTGAAGGGTGGGGTCGGGTGGAGACCCAGTACTTC	CASSEGWGRVETQYF	TRBJ2-5	NA	TRBV2	NA
TGTGCCAGCAGCCCCCGGGGGTCTTCCACAGATACGCAGTATTTT	CASSPRGSSTDTQYF	TRBJ2-3	NA	TRBV7-9	NA
TGTGCCAGCAGCGCGGGGGGCACAGATACGCAGTATTTT	CASSAGGTDTQYF	TRBJ2-3	TRBD2	TRBV6-5	once
TGCAGCGTTGAGGCACAGCGGGAGCACCCAGATACGCAGTATTTT	CSVEAQREHPDTQYF	TRBJ2-3	TRBD2	TRBV29-1	NA
TGTGCCAGCAGTGTAGACACTAGTGAAGCTTTCTTT	CASSVDTSEAFF	TRBJ1-1	NA	TRBV6-1	NA
TGTGCCAGTAGTCCGGGACGGCTCACAGATACGCAGTATTTT	CASSPGRLTDTQYF	TRBJ2-3	NA	TRBV19	few
TGTGCCAGCAGTGAAGTCTCCGGCTCTGGAAACACCATATATTTT	CASSEVSGSGNTIYF	TRBJ1-3	NA	TRBV6-1	NA